The 25 T cell receptor beta chains below all came from one sample that was sequenced in a study of cytomegalovirus exposure and HLA in healthy donors. Primers included in the PCR were 60 Vbeta and 13 Jbeta primers. The data were produced by immunoSEQ multiplex PCR, yet TCRdb's version contains in-frame clones alone and is incomplete. There are some 56,000 clones in the sample; 75% to 90% occur only once, and over 3% lies in the top ten. The sequencing input was PBMCs. The origin of the receptors is a woman between 40 and 50 years old in good health and CMV-seronegative.

The chain links TRBV6-5 to TRBJ2-1; D is ambiguous. This CDR3 is built from 13 residues. CDR1 MNHEY and CDR2 SVGAGI come from the germline V gene. V was trimmed by 8 bases and J by 0 bases, leaving 8 bases between them. DNA of the CDR3: TGTGCCAGCTGCGGCCTCTCCTACAATGAGCAGTTCTTC. This gives the protein CASCGLSYNEQFF.

The J gene is TRBJ1-1, the V gene TRBV2; the match to TRBD1 covers 8 bases. This CDR3 spans 15 amino acids. Losses at the gene ends were 2 bases for V and 0 bases for J; bases not matched to a gene: 2. Germline V gene lookup returns CDR1 SNHLY and CDR2 FYNNEI. CDR3 amino acids: CASSEQGALNTEAFF. The CDR3 coding sequence is TGTGCCAGCAGTGAACAGGGGGCCCTGAACACTGAAGCTTTCTTT.

CDR3 sequence reads: CASSPPEGLAGGYEQFF. CDR3 DNA: TGTGCCAGCTCACCACCGGAAGGACTAGCGGGAGGGTATGAGCAGTTCTTC. The rearrangement uses TRBV18 and TRBJ2-1, with TRBD2 identical over 15 bases. The germline V gene encodes CDR1 KGHSH and CDR2 LQKENI. The trim removed 0 bases at V and 8 bases at J, leaving 5 bases unmatched. The CDR3 runs 17 residues.

The chain has TRBV28 and TRBJ2-1, with 10 bases identical to TRBD2. V was clipped by 7 bases and J by 2 bases; unmatched bases: 5. The CDR3 has 15 amino acids. Per the germline V gene, CDR1 is MDHEN and CDR2 is SYDVKM. CDR3 coding DNA: TGTGCCAGCAAAGGACTAGCGGAGACCTACAATGAGCAGTTCTTC. Translation gives CASKGLAETYNEQFF. Looking up the rest from reference TRBV28 and TRBJ2-1 gives the full variable domain: DVKVTQSSRYLVKRTGEKVFLECVQDMDHENMFWYRQDPGLGLRLIYFSYDVKMKEKGDIPEGYSVSREKKERFSLILESASTNQTSMYLCASKGLAETYNEQFFGPGTRLTVL.

The V call is TRBV7-9, the J call TRBJ1-4; TRBD1 agrees at 8 bases. Germline loops: CDR1 SEHNR, CDR2 FQNEAQ (reference sequence). With V trimmed by 5 bases and J by 7 bases, 6 bases remained unmatched. This CDR3 region has 14 residues. The CDR3 coding sequence is TGTGCCAGCAGCCTCGGGACAGGATTTGAAAAACTGTTTTTT. It encodes CASSLGTGFEKLFF.

The chain joins TRBV10-3 to TRBJ2-1, with 9 bases aligning to TRBD2. The CDR3 extends over 16 amino acids. Germline CDR1 is ENHRY and CDR2 is SYGVKD. V shed 0 bases and J 7 bases; nucleotides not matched to a gene: 7. CDR3: CAISESMAGGRNEQFF. As DNA, the CDR3 is TGTGCCATCAGTGAGTCGATGGCGGGAGGGAGGAATGAGCAGTTCTTC.

The CDR3, as DNA: TGTGCCAGCTCACCTATTGCGGAGGGACAGGGGGCTGGCTACACCTTC. It is translated as CASSPIAEGQGAGYTF. This chain connects TRBV18 to TRBJ1-2; 12 bases fit TRBD1. This CDR3 comprises 16 residues. CDR1 and CDR2 (germline): KGHSH, LQKENI. The V segment lost 3 bases and the J segment 7 bases; nucleotides outside the gene matches: 9.

The chain links TRBV2 to TRBJ2-1; TRBD2 matches at 8 bases. CDR1 is SNHLY, CDR2 FYNNEI, per germline. This CDR3 is 14 amino acids long. Trimming at V came to 8 bases and at J to 4 bases, leaving 7 bases not matched to a gene. Here the CDR3 reads CASLGTSGYNEQFF. Written as DNA, the CDR3 is TGTGCCAGCCTGGGAACTAGCGGTTACAATGAGCAGTTCTTC.

The chain has TRBV6-6 and TRBJ2-1; 9 bases agree with TRBD2. This CDR3 region has 13 residues. In germline, CDR1 is MNHNY, CDR2 SVGAGI (reference sequence). With V trimmed by 7 bases and J by 12 bases, 10 bases remained unmatched. The CDR3 bases are TGTGCCAGCAAAGAGGGGACTAGCATACGGCAGTTCTTC. Its translation is CASKEGTSIRQFF.

J is TRBJ2-7 and V is TRBV5-1, with TRBD2 identical over 7 bases. Germline V gene data show CDR1 as SGHRS and CDR2 as YFSETQ. Trimming took 5 bases from V and 5 from J; bases not matched to a gene: 10. The CDR3 spans 14 residues. Written as DNA, the CDR3 is TGCGCCAGCAGGTCGAGCGGGGCTGCCCACGAGCAGTACTTC. Amino acids: CASRSSGAAHEQYF.

The gene calls are TRBV28 and TRBJ1-2; unclear D gene. Germline lookup yields CDR1 MDHEN and CDR2 SYDVKM. The CDR3 sequence is 15 residues long. V lost 5 bases, J lost 1 base, and 14 bases lay in between. The CDR3 nucleotides are TGTGCCAGCAGTCCACACAGCGGCAGTAACTATGGCTACACCTTC. Translated: CASSPHSGSNYGYTF.

V and J are TRBV19 and TRBJ1-5; 8 bases map to TRBD1. With V trimmed by 6 bases and J by 3 bases, 4 bases remained unmatched. The CDR3 covers 14 residues. Per germline, CDR1 LNHDA and CDR2 SQIVND (reference sequence). CDR3 coding DNA: TGTGCCAGTAGGGGGGGACAGGACAATCAGCCCCAGCATTTT. It yields the protein CASRGGQDNQPQHF.

This clone was detected a few times. The chain combines TRBV9 with TRBJ2-3, with D possibly being TRBD1 (6 bases). Looked up from germline, CDR1 is SGDLS and CDR2 is YYNGEE. This CDR3 has 16 amino acids. V lost 3 bases and J 0 bases, leaving 14 bases between the germline ends. The CDR3 region has the DNA TGTGCCAGCAGCGGAGGGGGTTTGCGTAGCACAGATACGCAGTATTTT. This codes for CASSGGGLRSTDTQYF. Supplemented by reference TRBV9 and TRBJ2-3, the full variable domain reads DSGVTQTPKHLITATGQRVTLRCSPRSGDLSVYWYQQSLDQGLQFLIQYYNGEERAKGNILERFSAQQFPDLHSELNLSSLELGDSALYFCASSGGGLRSTDTQYFGPGTRLTVL.

The CDR3 DNA reads as TGTGCCAGCAGCGATTGGGGAGGGGACCTGGATGAGCAGTTCTTC. It is translated as CASSDWGGDLDEQFF. V usage is TRBV9 and J usage is TRBJ2-1; 7 bases fit TRBD2. This CDR3 contains 15 residues. The trim removed 3 bases at V and 8 bases at J, leaving 11 bases unmatched. The germline CDR1 and CDR2 sequences are SGDLS and YYNGEE.

The chain links TRBV18 to TRBJ2-5; 7 bases map to TRBD2. Germline-derived CDR1 and CDR2 are KGHSH and LQKENI. The J segment lost 5 bases and the V segment lost 4 bases, leaving 7 bases of the junction unmatched. The CDR3 runs 14 residues. The CDR3 spells CASSLPGTKETQYF. CDR3 nucleotides: TGTGCCAGCTCACTACCCGGGACTAAGGAGACCCAGTACTTC.

J is TRBJ1-5 and V is TRBV7-9; a weak D match, TRBD1 (6 bases). The germline V gene encodes CDR1 SEHNR and CDR2 FQNEAQ (reference sequence). The CDR3 sequence is 18 residues long. Trimming left V 1 base short and J 2 bases short, with 18 bases between. The CDR3 coding sequence is TGTGCCAGCAGCTTAGAAGGTCGGGGGGCATTGGGCAATCAGCCCCAGCATTTT. Translated: CASSLEGRGALGNQPQHF.

The chain has TRBV6-1 and TRBJ1-2; 8 nucleotides line up with TRBD1. The CDR3 spans 16 residues. Germline CDR1 and CDR2: MNHNS and SASEGT. V shed 4 bases, J shed 11 bases, and the junction held 18 bases outside the gene matches. The CDR3 protein is CASSAGQGGYSMGYTF. The DNA of the CDR3 is TGTGCCAGCAGTGCTGGACAGGGTGGTTATTCTATGGGGTACACCTTC.

The chain employs TRBV11-3 and TRBJ2-3, with TRBD2 matching 9 bases. V gave up 1 base and J gave up 6 bases; unmatched junction bases: 5. CDR1 and CDR2 from the germline V gene are SGHNT and YENEEA. CDR3 length: 15 amino acids. The CDR3 region is CASSLGSGSSDTQYF. The CDR3 DNA sequence: TGTGCCAGCAGCTTAGGTAGCGGGAGCTCGGATACGCAGTATTTT. The full variable domain, rest sourced from reference TRBV11-3 and TRBJ2-3, is EAGVVQSPRYKIIEKKQPVAFWCNPISGHNTLYWYLQNLGQGPELLIRYENEEAVDDSQLPKDRFSAERLKGVDSTLKIQPAELGDSAVYLCASSLGSGSSDTQYFGPGTRLTVL.

V gene TRBV27 combines with J gene TRBJ2-5; possible D gene TRBD1, 5 bases. The end of the DNA fits TRBJ2-7 better, so the J call may be wrong. The CDR3 spans 14 residues. Germline CDR1 MNHEY, CDR2 SMNVEV (reference sequence). The CDR3 spells CASSPTDLAYEQYF. The DNA for the CDR3 is TGTGCCAGCAGCCCGACAGACCTGGCCTACGAGCAGTACTTC.

V and J are TRBV2 and TRBJ2-2; D is perhaps TRBD2 (6 bases). The CDR3 is 16 residues long. V shed 6 bases and J shed 2 bases, with 16 bases lying between them. The germline gives CDR1 SNHLY, CDR2 FYNNEI. CDR3 sequence (DNA): TGTGCCAGCAGGCGTATAAGCGGGCGTAACACCGGGGAGCTGTTTTTT. It encodes CASRRISGRNTGELFF.

Written as DNA, the CDR3 is TGTGCCAGCAGCTCGGACAGGGCGAGCAATCAGCCCCAGCATTTT. Amino acids: CASSSDRASNQPQHF. The V gene is TRBV2, the J gene TRBJ1-5, with TRBD1 identical over 8 bases. Germline V CDR1 and CDR2: SNHLY, FYNNEI. This CDR3 is 15 amino acids long. The V and J ends lost 6 bases and 1 base, in that order; junction bases with no gene match: 5.

The chain recombines TRBV7-8 with TRBJ1-3; D gene uncertain. With 5 bases removed from V and 4 bases from J, the gap between germline ends came to 15 bases. The CDR3 loop spans 15 amino acids. Looked up from germline, CDR1 is SGHVS and CDR2 is FQNEAQ. The CDR3 DNA sequence: TGTGCCAGCAGCCCACTGTCCGGGTCCGGAAACACCATATATTTT. Its protein is CASSPLSGSGNTIYF.

The chain has TRBV19 and TRBJ2-5, with unresolved D. The CDR3 spans 13 residues. The germline V gene has CDR1 LNHDA and CDR2 SQIVND (reference sequence). V gave up 1 base and J gave up 2 bases, with 5 bases separating them. The CDR3 DNA is TGTGCCAGTAGTATAGGACTGCAAGAGACCCAGTACTTC. This sequence encodes CASSIGLQETQYF.

This clone occurred once. The chain couples TRBV27 to TRBJ2-3; 11 bases match TRBD2. The ends lost 4 bases at V and 0 bases at J; junction bases unmatched: 3. Germline CDR1 and CDR2: MNHEY and SMNVEV (reference sequence). This CDR3 is 16 amino acids long. CDR3 in amino acids: CASSSLAGGSTDTQYF. The CDR3 DNA is TGTGCCAGCAGTTCTTTAGCGGGAGGGAGCACAGATACGCAGTATTTT.

This sequence joins TRBV27 and TRBJ2-1; 8 nucleotides line up with TRBD2. V lost 5 bases and J lost 0; bases outside the gene matches: 6. This CDR3 is built from 16 residues. Germline V gene data show CDR1 as MNHEY and CDR2 as SMNVEV (reference sequence). CDR3 residues: CASSPVAGSSYNEQFF. Written as DNA, the CDR3 is TGTGCCAGCAGTCCTGTAGCGGGGAGCTCCTACAATGAGCAGTTCTTC.